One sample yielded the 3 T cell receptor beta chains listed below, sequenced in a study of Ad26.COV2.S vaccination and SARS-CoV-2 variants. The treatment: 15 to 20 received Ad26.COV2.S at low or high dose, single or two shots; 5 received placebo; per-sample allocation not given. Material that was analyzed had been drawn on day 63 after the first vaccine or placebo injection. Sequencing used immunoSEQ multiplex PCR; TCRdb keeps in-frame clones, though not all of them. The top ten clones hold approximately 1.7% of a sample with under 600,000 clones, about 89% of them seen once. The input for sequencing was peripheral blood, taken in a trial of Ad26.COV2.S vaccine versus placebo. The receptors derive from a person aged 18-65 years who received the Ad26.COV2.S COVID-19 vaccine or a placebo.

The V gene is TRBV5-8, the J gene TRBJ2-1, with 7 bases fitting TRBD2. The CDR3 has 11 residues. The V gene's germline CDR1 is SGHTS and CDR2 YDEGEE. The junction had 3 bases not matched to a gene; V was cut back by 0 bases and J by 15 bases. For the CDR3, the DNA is TGTGCCAGCAGCTTGGGACTAGCAAGGTTCTTC. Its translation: CASSLGLARFF.

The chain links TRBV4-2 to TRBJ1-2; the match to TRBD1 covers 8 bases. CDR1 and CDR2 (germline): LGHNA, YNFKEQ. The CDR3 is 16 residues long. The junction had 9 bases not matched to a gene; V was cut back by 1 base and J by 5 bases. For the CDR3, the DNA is TGTGCCAGCAGCCAAGTTAACATAGACAGGGGATATGGCTACACCTTC. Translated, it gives CASSQVNIDRGYGYTF.

The CDR3 spells CASSFRGGDTQYF. DNA of the CDR3: TGTGCCAGCAGCTTCCGCGGGGGAGATACGCAGTATTTT. The chain couples TRBV11-2 to TRBJ2-3; 7 bases line up with TRBD2. Germline CDR1 SGHAT, CDR2 FQNNGV. There are 13 residues in the CDR3. With V trimmed by 3 bases and J by 5 bases, 2 bases remained unmatched.